These 16 T cell receptor beta chains were sequenced from one sample in a study of blood T cells in healthy people across ages. For the second PCR, which ran for 7 to 11 cycles, a sample-barcoded 5' primer and a J-beta primer mix were used. Via MiXCR, TCRdb re-called the 5' RACE reads, giving one row per CDR3 protein. The table includes roughly 1,500,000 distinct CDR3 sequences, 42% detected once. Specimen: blood. These receptors came from a woman aged 18 to 35 in good health.

V usage is TRBV12-3 or TRBV12-4 and J usage is TRBJ2-7, with TRBD2 identical over 8 bases. V trimming: 6 bases; J trimming: 5 bases; junction bases outside the gene matches: 9. The CDR3 is 14 residues long. This CDR3 reads CASRGGTSSHEQYF. CDR3 sequence (DNA): TGTGCCAGCAGGGGCGGGACTAGTTCCCACGAGCAGTACTTC.

V is TRBV12-5 and J is TRBJ2-5, with unresolved D. Trimming stripped 6 bases from V and 11 bases from J, with 19 bases between. Germline CDR1 reads LGHNT; CDR2 reads FRNRAP. The CDR3 runs to 13 residues. CDR3 sequence (DNA): TGTGCTAGTGGCCCCGACCTGGGCGTGGAGCAGTACTTC. Protein product: CASGPDLGVEQYF.

V gene TRBV27 combines with J gene TRBJ2-7; 8 positions match TRBD1. There are 14 residues in the CDR3. With V trimmed by 4 bases and J by 2 bases, 4 bases remained unmatched. The germline V gene encodes CDR1 MNHEY and CDR2 SMNVEV (reference sequence). The CDR3 reads CASSYTGGPYEQYF. The DNA for the CDR3 is TGTGCCAGCAGTTATACAGGGGGTCCCTACGAGCAGTACTTC.

Worth noting for this clonotype: The junction shows a germline mismatch at one end, possibly a read error. CDR3 sequence: CASSHRLAVSDEQYF. In nucleotides, the CDR3 is TGTGCCAGCAGCCACAGACTGGCGGTCTCCGACGAGCAGTACTTC. The V and J genes are TRBV3-1 and TRBJ2-7, with D unresolved. In germline, CDR1 is LGHDT, CDR2 YNNKEL (reference sequence). This CDR3 comprises 15 residues.

For the CDR3, the DNA is TGTGCCAGCAGTGGAACGGGACAGGGGGCCCAAGAGACCCAGTACTTC. Its translation: CASSGTGQGAQETQYF. The chain has TRBV28 and TRBJ2-5; 12 bases match TRBD1. This CDR3 has 16 amino acids. V was pared by 5 bases and J by 1 base, with 5 bases of the junction left unmatched. CDR1 and CDR2 from the germline V gene are MDHEN and SYDVKM.

The chain combines TRBV3-1 with TRBJ2-7; 9 bases agree with TRBD2. This CDR3 has 20 residues. J was trimmed by 6 bases and V by 0 bases; bases with no gene match: 21. Germline CDR1 reads LGHDT; CDR2 reads YNNKEL (reference sequence). CDR3 DNA: TGTGCCAGCAGCCAAGAAGGGGAATATGGGACTAGCCGCTTCATTTCCGAGCAGTACTTC. Translated, it gives CASSQEGEYGTSRFISEQYF.

The table lists this clonotype with a few counts. This sequence joins TRBV28 and TRBJ2-4; D may be TRBD2 (6 bases). This CDR3 is 15 amino acids long. V was cut by 9 bases and J by 0 bases, with 15 bases left in between. CDR1 and CDR2 (germline): MDHEN, SYDVKM. CDR3 region: CASTSGGIAKNIQYF. CDR3 DNA sequence: TGTGCCAGTACTAGTGGCGGGATAGCCAAAAACATTCAGTACTTC.

This chain connects TRBV2 to TRBJ2-5; D not resolved. The J call is doubtful: the DNA matches TRBJ2-7 better. The CDR3 is 15 amino acids. Germline CDR1 and CDR2: SNHLY and FYNNEI. The CDR3 reads CASSMAGLLYYEQYF. As DNA, the CDR3 is TGTGCCAGCAGCATGGCAGGATTGCTGTATTACGAGCAGTACTTC.

This clonotype was seen only a few times. The DNA for the CDR3 is TGCGCCAGCAGTCTTGGGGCGGGGCCGGCCTACAATGAGCAGTTCTTC. Amino acid sequence: CASSLGAGPAYNEQFF. The chain couples TRBV5-1 to TRBJ2-1, with D possibly being TRBD2 (6 bases). Germline loops: CDR1 SGHRS, CDR2 YFSETQ. The CDR3 has 16 residues. V was trimmed by 5 bases and J by 2 bases, leaving 17 bases between them. The variable domain in full, with the rest retrieved from reference TRBV5-1 and TRBJ2-1, is KAGVTQTPRYLIKTRGQQVTLSCSPISGHRSVSWYQQTPGQGLQFLFEYFSETQRNKGNFPGRFSGRQFSNSRSEMNVSTLELGDSALYLCASSLGAGPAYNEQFFGPGTRLTVL.

This clonotype was seen just once. The CDR3 region has the DNA TGTGCCAGCAGTTACGGCGAGGGCAAAAACATTCAGTACTTC. It translates to CASSYGEGKNIQYF. This chain joins TRBV6-6 and TRBJ2-4; TRBD2 might be the D (5 bases). With 2 bases removed from V and 3 bases from J, the gap between germline ends came to 8 bases. Germline CDR1 is MNHNY and CDR2 is SVGAGI (reference sequence). The CDR3 consists of 14 residues.

The chain has TRBV6-6 and TRBJ2-1, with D possibly TRBD2 on 6 matching bases. The last part of the DNA fits TRBJ2-7 better; the J call may be wrong. The CDR3 runs 14 residues. Germline lookup yields CDR1 MNHNY and CDR2 SVGAGI (reference sequence). CDR3 sequence reads: CAIGAGIIGNEQYF. The CDR3 DNA reads as TGTGCGATAGGGGCGGGGATTATCGGCAATGAGCAGTACTTC.

The sample holds a few counts of this clonotype. CDR3 residues: CASSSSYRAANEKLFF. The CDR3 DNA follows: TGTGCCAGCAGCTCTAGCTACAGGGCAGCTAATGAAAAACTGTTTTTT. V and J are TRBV7-3 and TRBJ1-4; possible D gene TRBD1, 6 bases. V dropped 4 bases and J dropped 3 bases, with 15 bases sitting between them. The CDR3 runs to 16 residues. Germline V gives CDR1 SGHTA, CDR2 FQGTGA.

This clonotype was recorded at least ten times. This chain links TRBV28 with TRBJ2-1; 10 bases agree with TRBD2. The CDR3 runs to 14 residues. The junction had 5 bases not matched to a gene; V was cut back by 5 bases and J by 7 bases. Germline assignment: CDR1 MDHEN and CDR2 SYDVKM. The CDR3 region has the DNA TGTGCCAGCAGTCCACGGACTAGCGGAAATGAGCAGTTCTTC. This gives the protein CASSPRTSGNEQFF.

This clonotype appeared a few times. The chain carries TRBV6-5 and TRBJ2-6; the D gene could be TRBD1 or TRBD2 (5 bases each). The CDR3 loop spans 16 amino acids. The germline V gene encodes CDR1 MNHEY and CDR2 SVGAGI. Trimming removed 0 bases at V and 6 bases at J, with 12 bases between. Here the CDR3 DNA reads TGTGCCAGCAGTTACTCGAGGGGCGGCGAGGCCAACGTCCTGACTTTC. Protein product: CASSYSRGGEANVLTF.

The V call is TRBV30, the J call TRBJ2-4; D gene unclear. The J call may not be correct, given that the DNA end is closer to TRBJ2-7. Looked up from germline, CDR1 is GTSNPN and CDR2 is SVGIG (reference sequence). The CDR3 contains 12 residues. The DNA for the CDR3 is TGTGCCTGGAATCAGAGTCCGTACGAGCAGTACTTC. This sequence encodes CAWNQSPYEQYF.

This clonotype was seen a handful of times. The V and J genes are TRBV20-1 and TRBJ1-4; perhaps TRBD1 as D (5 bases). Deletions cut 3 bases from V and 6 bases from J, with 23 bases between. CDR1 DFQATT and CDR2 SNEGSKA come from the germline V gene (reference sequence). The CDR3 consists of 17 residues. CDR3 nucleotide sequence: TGCAGTGCTAGTGACCCCGAGTCGGCAGGGATCGATGAAAAACTGTTTTTT. Translating it yields CSASDPESAGIDEKLFF.